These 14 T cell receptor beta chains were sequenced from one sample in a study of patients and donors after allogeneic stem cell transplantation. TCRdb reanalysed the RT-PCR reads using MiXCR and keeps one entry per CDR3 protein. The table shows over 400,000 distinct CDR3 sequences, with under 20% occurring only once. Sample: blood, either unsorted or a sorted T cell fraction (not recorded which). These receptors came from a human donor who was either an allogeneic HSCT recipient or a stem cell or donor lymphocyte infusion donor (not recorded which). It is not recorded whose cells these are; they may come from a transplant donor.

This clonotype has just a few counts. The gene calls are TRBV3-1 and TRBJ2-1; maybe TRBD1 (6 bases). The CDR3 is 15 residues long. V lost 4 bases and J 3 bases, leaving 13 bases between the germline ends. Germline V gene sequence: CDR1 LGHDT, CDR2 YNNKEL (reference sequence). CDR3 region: CASSPQDRLYNEQFF. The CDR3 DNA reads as TGTGCCAGCAGCCCCCAGGACAGACTCTACAATGAGCAGTTCTTC.

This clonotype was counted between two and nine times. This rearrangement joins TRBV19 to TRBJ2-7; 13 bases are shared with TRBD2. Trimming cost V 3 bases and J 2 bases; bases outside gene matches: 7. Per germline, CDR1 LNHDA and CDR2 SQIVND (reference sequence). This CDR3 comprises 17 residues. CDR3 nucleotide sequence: TGTGCCAGTAGTATCTGGACTAGCGGGAGTATCCCCTACGAGCAGTACTTC. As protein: CASSIWTSGSIPYEQYF.

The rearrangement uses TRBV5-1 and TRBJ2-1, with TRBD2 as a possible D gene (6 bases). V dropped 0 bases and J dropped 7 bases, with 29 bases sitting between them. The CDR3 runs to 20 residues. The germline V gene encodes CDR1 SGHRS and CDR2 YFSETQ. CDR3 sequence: CASSLAGEYKGLLPSNEQFF. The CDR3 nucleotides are TGCGCCAGCAGCTTGGCCGGGGAATACAAGGGACTGCTTCCTTCAAATGAGCAGTTCTTC.

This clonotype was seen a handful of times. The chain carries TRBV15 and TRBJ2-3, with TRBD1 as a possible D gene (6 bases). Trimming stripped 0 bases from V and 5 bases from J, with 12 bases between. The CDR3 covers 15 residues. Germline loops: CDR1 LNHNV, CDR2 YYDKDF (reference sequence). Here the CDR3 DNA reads TGTGCCACCAGCAGAGACCCAGGGGCGGGAGATACGCAGTATTTT. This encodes CATSRDPGAGDTQYF.

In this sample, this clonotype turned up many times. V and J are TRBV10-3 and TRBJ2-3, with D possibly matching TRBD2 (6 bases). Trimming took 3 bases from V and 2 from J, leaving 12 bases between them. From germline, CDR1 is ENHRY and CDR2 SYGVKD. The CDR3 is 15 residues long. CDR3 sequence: CAISDPGEFTDTQYF. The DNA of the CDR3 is TGTGCCATCAGTGATCCGGGAGAATTCACAGATACGCAGTATTTT.

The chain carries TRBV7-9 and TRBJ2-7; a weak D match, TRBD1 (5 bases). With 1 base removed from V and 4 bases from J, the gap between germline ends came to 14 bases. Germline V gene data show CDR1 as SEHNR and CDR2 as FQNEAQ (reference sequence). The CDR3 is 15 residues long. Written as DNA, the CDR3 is TGTGCCAGCAGCTTAGGTTCAGGGATGACGTACGAGCAGTACTTC. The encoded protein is CASSLGSGMTYEQYF.

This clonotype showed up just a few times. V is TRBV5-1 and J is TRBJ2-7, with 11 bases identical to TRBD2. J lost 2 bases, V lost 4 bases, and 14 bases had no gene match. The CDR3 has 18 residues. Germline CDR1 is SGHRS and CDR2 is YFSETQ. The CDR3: CASSLGTSGVRGTYEQYF. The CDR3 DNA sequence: TGCGCCAGCAGCCTCGGGACTAGCGGCGTCCGAGGCACCTACGAGCAGTACTTC.

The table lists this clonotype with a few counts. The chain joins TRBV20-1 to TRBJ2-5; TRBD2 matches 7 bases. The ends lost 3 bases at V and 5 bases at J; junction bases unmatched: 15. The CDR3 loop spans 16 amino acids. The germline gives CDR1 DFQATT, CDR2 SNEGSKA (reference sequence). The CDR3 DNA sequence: TGCAGTGCTAGGAGCGGGACCCACGGCGGGCGGGAGACCCAGTACTTC. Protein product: CSARSGTHGGRETQYF.

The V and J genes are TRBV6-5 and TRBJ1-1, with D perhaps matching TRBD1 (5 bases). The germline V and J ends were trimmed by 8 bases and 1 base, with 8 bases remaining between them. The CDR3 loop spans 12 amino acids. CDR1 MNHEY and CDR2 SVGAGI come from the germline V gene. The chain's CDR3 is CASGRGNTEAFF. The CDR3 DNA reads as TGTGCCAGCGGTAGGGGGAACACTGAAGCTTTCTTT.

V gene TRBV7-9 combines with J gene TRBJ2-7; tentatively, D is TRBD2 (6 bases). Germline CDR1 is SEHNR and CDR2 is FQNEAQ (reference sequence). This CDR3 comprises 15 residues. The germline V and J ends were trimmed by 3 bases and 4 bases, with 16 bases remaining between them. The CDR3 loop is CASSFWGGNDYEQYF. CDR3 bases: TGTGCCAGCAGCTTTTGGGGCGGGAACGATTACGAGCAGTACTTC.

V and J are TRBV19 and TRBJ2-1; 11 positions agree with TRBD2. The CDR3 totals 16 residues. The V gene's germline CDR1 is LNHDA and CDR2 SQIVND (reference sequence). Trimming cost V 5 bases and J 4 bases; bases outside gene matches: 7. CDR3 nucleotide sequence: TGTGCCAGTAGTCGCCTTCTAGCGGGGGGTTACAATGAGCAGTTCTTC. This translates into CASSRLLAGGYNEQFF. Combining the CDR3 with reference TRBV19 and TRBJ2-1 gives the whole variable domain DGGITQSPKYLFRKEGQNVTLSCEQNLNHDAMYWYRQDPGQGLRLIYYSQIVNDFQKGDIAEGYSVSREKKESFPLTVTSAQKNPTAFYLCASSRLLAGGYNEQFFGPGTRLTVL.

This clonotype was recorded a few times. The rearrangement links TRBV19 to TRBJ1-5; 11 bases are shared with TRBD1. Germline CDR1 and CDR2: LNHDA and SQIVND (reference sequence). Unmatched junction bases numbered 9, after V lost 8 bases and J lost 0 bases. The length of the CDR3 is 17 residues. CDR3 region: CASAGTGGTYSNQPQHF. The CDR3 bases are TGTGCCAGTGCCGGGACAGGGGGAACTTATAGCAATCAGCCCCAGCATTTT.

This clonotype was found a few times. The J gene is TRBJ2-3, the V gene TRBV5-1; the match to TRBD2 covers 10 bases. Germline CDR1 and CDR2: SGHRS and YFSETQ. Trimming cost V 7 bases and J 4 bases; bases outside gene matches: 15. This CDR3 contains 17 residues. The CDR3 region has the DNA TGCGCCAGCCGAGAGGGGCTAGCGGGAGTGGGGGCAGATACGCAGTATTTT. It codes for CASREGLAGVGADTQYF.

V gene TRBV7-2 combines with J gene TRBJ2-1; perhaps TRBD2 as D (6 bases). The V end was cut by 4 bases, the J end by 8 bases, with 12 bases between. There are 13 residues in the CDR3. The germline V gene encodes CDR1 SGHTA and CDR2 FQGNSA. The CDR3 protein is CASSSTSIHEQFF. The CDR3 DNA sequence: TGTGCCAGCAGCTCCACTAGCATCCATGAGCAGTTCTTC.